The next 15 T cell receptor beta chains were all read from a single sample in a study of cytomegalovirus exposure and HLA in healthy donors. The PCR employed 60 Vbeta primers together with 13 Jbeta primers. The table came from immunoSEQ multiplex PCR; TCRdb's copy has only in-frame clones and leaves some out. Across over 150,000 clones, the top ten clones capture roughly 0.74% of the sample. The sample taken for sequencing was PBMCs. These TCRs come from a boy aged 5 to 17 in good health and CMV-seronegative.

CDR3 sequence reads: CASNSRRGSYNEQFF. CDR3 DNA sequence: TGTGCCAGTAACAGTCGGCGGGGCTCCTACAATGAGCAGTTCTTC. This chain uses TRBV19 with TRBJ2-1; TRBD2 is a possible D gene (6 bases). Germline V gives CDR1 LNHDA, CDR2 SQIVND (reference sequence). Trimming pared 7 bases from V and 0 bases from J, leaving 13 bases between. The CDR3 spans 15 residues.

This rearrangement joins TRBV6-6 to TRBJ1-5; D not certain. The CDR3 sequence is 15 residues long. The germline V gene has CDR1 MNHNY and CDR2 SVGAGI (reference sequence). With 5 bases removed from V and 7 bases from J, the gap between germline ends came to 18 bases. The CDR3 coding sequence is TGTGCCAGCAGTGACGACCGACTCAGAGGGCAGCCCCAGCATTTT. Its translation is CASSDDRLRGQPQHF.

The V and J genes are TRBV6-6 and TRBJ1-2; 7 bases map to TRBD1. The ends lost 7 bases at V and 8 bases at J; junction bases unmatched: 13. The CDR3 totals 14 residues. Germline V lookup: CDR1 MNHNY, CDR2 SVGAGI (reference sequence). CDR3 bases: TGTGCCAGCACTTTCCCGGGACAGTTAACGGGCTACACCTTC. This sequence encodes CASTFPGQLTGYTF.

The chain joins TRBV7-2 to TRBJ2-1; 8 bases are a match to TRBD1. Trimming cost V 1 base and J 4 bases; bases outside gene matches: 6. The CDR3 spans 16 residues. Germline V gene data show CDR1 as SGHTA and CDR2 as FQGNSA. Here the CDR3 DNA reads TGTGCCAGCAGCTTAGTAGGGGGACAGGTTTACAATGAGCAGTTCTTC. Amino acids: CASSLVGGQVYNEQFF.

Details on this clone: One end of the junction does not line up with germline, which may come from a read error. The sample has other DNA sequences that encode this CDR3 too. This chain joins TRBV11-2 and TRBJ2-5; 7 nucleotides agree with TRBD2. Germline V lookup: CDR1 SGHAT, CDR2 FQNNGV. The CDR3 loop spans 16 amino acids. As DNA, the CDR3 is TGTGCCAGCAGGGATTGGGGGGGGAGCTCCCAAGAGACTCAGTACTTC. Its translation is CASRDWGGSSQETQYF.

The V and J genes are TRBV10-2 and TRBJ2-3; 7 nucleotides match TRBD1. From germline, CDR1 is WSHSY and CDR2 SAAADI. With V trimmed by 4 bases and J by 3 bases, 7 bases remained unmatched. There are 15 residues in the CDR3. Here the CDR3 reads CASSGVGGGTDTQYF. The DNA of the CDR3 is TGCGCCAGCAGTGGAGTAGGGGGCGGAACAGATACGCAGTATTTT.

V usage is TRBV4-3 and J usage is TRBJ1-2, with D perhaps TRBD1 (6 bases). Trimming stripped 2 bases from V and 7 bases from J, with 26 bases between. The CDR3 sequence is 18 residues long. Germline-derived CDR1 and CDR2 are LGHNA and YSLEER. DNA for the CDR3: TGCGCCAGCAGCCAACGAAAGGGGGACAAGGATTTTCTACGTGGCTACACCTTC. Encoded protein: CASSQRKGDKDFLRGYTF.

V usage is TRBV30 and J usage is TRBJ2-5, with D maybe TRBD1 (6 bases). Trimming took off 4 bases at V and 9 bases at J, with 15 bases between the two ends. This CDR3 contains 12 residues. Germline V CDR1 and CDR2: GTSNPN, SVGIG (reference sequence). The chain's CDR3 is CAWNLGGRAQYF. The CDR3 nucleotides read TGTGCCTGGAACTTAGGGGGTCGGGCCCAGTACTTC.

The rearrangement links TRBV9 to TRBJ1-4; TRBD1 aligns across 7 bases. Germline CDR1 and CDR2: SGDLS and YYNGEE. V lost 3 bases and J lost 0; bases outside the gene matches: 5. This CDR3 region has 16 residues. In DNA, the CDR3 is TGTGCCAGCAGCGGGGACAGCTCGACAACTAATGAAAAACTGTTTTTT. Its translation is CASSGDSSTTNEKLFF.

The chain links TRBV7-9 to TRBJ2-2, with 9 bases lining up with TRBD1. Germline V gene lookup returns CDR1 SEHNR and CDR2 FQNEAQ (reference sequence). CDR3 length: 15 residues. The J segment lost 2 bases and the V segment lost 4 bases, leaving 2 bases of the junction unmatched. The CDR3 region is CASSSGQGNTGELFF. In DNA, the CDR3 is TGTGCCAGCAGCTCGGGACAGGGAAACACCGGGGAGCTGTTTTTT.

This chain links TRBV9 with TRBJ2-3, with a possible D match to TRBD1 (6 bases). From germline, CDR1 is SGDLS and CDR2 YYNGEE. This CDR3 is 16 amino acids long. The V end lost 4 bases, the J end lost 2 bases, and 17 bases lay between the germline ends. CDR3 in DNA: TGTGCCAGCAGCTTGCACCGGGACACCAACACAGATACGCAGTATTTT. Translating it yields CASSLHRDTNTDTQYF.

The chain combines TRBV19 with TRBJ1-1; 7 bases are a match to TRBD1. The trim removed 5 bases at V and 6 bases at J, leaving 9 bases unmatched. Germline CDR1 reads LNHDA; CDR2 reads SQIVND (reference sequence). The CDR3 loop spans 14 amino acids. The CDR3 coding sequence is TGTGCCAGTAGTTTCAGGACAGGAGGACCTGAAGCTTTCTTT. As protein: CASSFRTGGPEAFF.

The J gene is TRBJ2-7, the V gene TRBV4-2; the match to TRBD2 covers 11 bases. The junction had 1 base not matched to a gene; V was cut back by 0 bases and J by 3 bases. This CDR3 contains 15 residues. Germline CDR1 and CDR2: LGHNA and YNFKEQ. The CDR3 DNA reads TGTGCCAGCAGCCAAGATCTAGCGGGGGGCTACGAGCAGTACTTC. Translated, it gives CASSQDLAGGYEQYF.

V is TRBV11-2 and J is TRBJ2-3; D perhaps matches TRBD1 (6 bases). Looked up from germline, CDR1 is SGHAT and CDR2 is FQNNGV. V was trimmed by 3 bases and J by 6 bases, leaving 16 bases between them. The CDR3 runs to 15 residues. CDR3 sequence reads: CASSLAQGSTDTQYF. The DNA of the CDR3 is TGTGCCAGCAGCTTGGCCCAGGGGTCAACGGATACGCAGTATTTT.

The chain has TRBV15 and TRBJ2-3; possible D gene TRBD2, 7 bases. Trimming took off 5 bases at V and 0 bases at J, with 15 bases between the two ends. The length of the CDR3 is 16 residues. Germline assignment: CDR1 LNHNV and CDR2 YYDKDF (reference sequence). The CDR3 DNA sequence: TGTGCCACCAGCCCCCAAAGGGGGGGGAGCACAGATACGCAGTATTTT. Residues: CATSPQRGGSTDTQYF. The variable domain in full, completed from reference TRBV15 and TRBJ2-3, reads DAMVIQNPRYQVTQFGKPVTLSCSQTLNHNVMYWYQQKSSQAPKLLFHYYDKDFNNEADTPDNFQSRRPNTSFCFLDIRSPGLGDTAMYLCATSPQRGGSTDTQYFGPGTRLTVL.